This entry features one T cell receptor (beta chain) sequence. At one end, the junction sequence differs from germline, possibly due to a read error. The identical CDR3 is also encoded by other nucleotide sequences in the sample. The sample comes from a study of control samples from healthy donors and cancer patients. The CDR3 extends over 12 amino acids. Per the germline V gene, CDR1 is SGHAT and CDR2 is FQNNGV. Generated by immunoSEQ multiplex PCR, the TCRdb table keeps only in-frame clones and is missing some. The sample has about 59,000 clones, more than 90% seen once; the top ten hold around 1.7%.

The chain combines TRBV11-2 with TRBJ2-7; no firm D call. This receptor was taken from a man aged 35-49 years with colorectal cancer. The source material was PBMCs. The CDR3 DNA is TGTGCCAGTAGCTTCGGATCCTACGAGCAGTACTTC. It codes for CASSFGSYEQYF. The variable domain in full, with the rest retrieved from reference TRBV11-2 and TRBJ2-7, is EAGVAQSPRYKIIEKRQSVAFWCNPISGHATLYWYQQILGQGPKLLIQFQNNGVVDDSQLPKDRFSAERLKGVDSTLKIQPAKLEDSAVYLCASSFGSYEQYFGPGTRLTVT.